Shown below are 9 T cell receptor beta chains from a single sample sequenced in a study of cytomegalovirus exposure and HLA in healthy donors. Use of 60 Vbeta and 13 Jbeta primers characterized the PCR. TCRdb's table, derived via immunoSEQ multiplex PCR, lists solely in-frame clones and lacks some. The repertoire holds tens of thousands of clones, with about 80% as singletons. The sample comprised PBMCs. The source is a man aged 45-65 years in good health and CMV-seronegative.

Worth noting for this clone: An end of the junction does not agree with germline; a read error may underlie this. The chain couples TRBV4-3 to TRBJ1-2, with D possibly TRBD1 on 5 matching bases. There are 14 residues in the CDR3. Germline CDR1 LGHNA, CDR2 YSLEER. CDR3 in DNA: TGCGCCAGCAGCCAAGAACTGGGGGACTACGGCTACACCTTC. Its translation is CASSQELGDYGYTF.

The gene calls are TRBV7-6 and TRBJ1-1; TRBD1 matches at 12 bases. This CDR3 region has 16 residues. Germline V gene lookup returns CDR1 SGHVS and CDR2 FNYEAQ. V was pared by 4 bases and J by 5 bases, with 8 bases of the junction left unmatched. CDR3 loop: CASSSRDRGRRTEAFF. In nucleotides, the CDR3 is TGTGCCAGCAGCTCCCGGGACAGGGGGCGCCGAACTGAAGCTTTCTTT. Full variable domain (missing parts from reference TRBV7-6 and TRBJ1-1): GAGVSQSPRYKVTKRGQDVALRCDPISGHVSLYWYRQALGQGPEFLTYFNYEAQQDKSGLPNDRFSAERPEGSISTLTIQRTEQRDSAMYRCASSSRDRGRRTEAFFGQGTRLTVV.

Only one count was recorded for this clone. The chain employs TRBV5-6 and TRBJ2-7; 7 bases agree with TRBD1. In germline, CDR1 is SGHDT, CDR2 YYEEEE. This CDR3 is built from 13 residues. V shed 4 bases and J 2 bases; nucleotides not matched to a gene: 3. CDR3 in amino acids: CASSPGTAYEQYF. CDR3 DNA: TGTGCCAGCAGCCCCGGGACAGCCTACGAGCAGTACTTC.

The gene calls are TRBV5-4 and TRBJ2-1; 7 bases map to TRBD1. The CDR3 extends over 13 amino acids. The germline V gene encodes CDR1 SGHNT and CDR2 YYREEE (reference sequence). V was pared by 2 bases and J by 8 bases, with 4 bases of the junction left unmatched. CDR3 residues: CASSLTQGDEQFF. The CDR3, as DNA: TGTGCCAGCAGCTTAACCCAGGGGGATGAGCAGTTCTTC. Filled out from reference TRBV5-4 and TRBJ2-1, the complete variable domain reads ETGVTQSPTHLIKTRGQQVTLRCSSQSGHNTVSWYQQALGQGPQFIFQYYREEENGRGNFPPRFSGLQFPNYSSELNVNALELDDSALYLCASSLTQGDEQFFGPGTRLTVL.

The chain links TRBV6-5 to TRBJ2-2; 12 positions agree with TRBD2. The V and J ends lost 6 bases and 4 bases, in that order; junction bases with no gene match: 3. The CDR3 contains 15 residues. The germline CDR1 and CDR2 sequences are MNHEY and SVGAGI. The CDR3 DNA sequence: TGTGCCAGCAGCCGGACTAGCGGGACCACCGGGGAGCTGTTTTTT. This sequence encodes CASSRTSGTTGELFF.

CDR3 amino acids: CASSFSDQGAWEAFF. The CDR3 nucleotides are TGTGCCAGCAGCTTTTCGGATCAGGGGGCTTGGGAAGCTTTCTTT. The chain links TRBV7-9 to TRBJ1-1, with 8 nucleotides matching TRBD1. J was trimmed by 8 bases and V by 3 bases; bases with no gene match: 11. The CDR3 runs to 15 residues. Per germline, CDR1 SEHNR and CDR2 FQNEAQ (reference sequence). Using reference TRBV7-9 and TRBJ1-1 for the parts outside the CDR3, the full variable domain is DTGVSQNPRHKITKRGQNVTFRCDPISEHNRLYWYRQTLGQGPEFLTYFQNEAQLEKSRLLSDRFSAERPKGSFSTLEIQRTEQGDSAMYLCASSFSDQGAWEAFFGQGTRLTVV.

The rearrangement links TRBV7-9 to TRBJ2-7; 8 positions match TRBD2. CDR1 SEHNR and CDR2 FQNEAQ come from the germline V gene (reference sequence). V shed 1 base and J 6 bases; nucleotides not matched to a gene: 11. This CDR3 region has 16 residues. The CDR3 reads CASSLVTLAGSLEQYF. In DNA, the CDR3 is TGTGCCAGCAGCTTAGTAACCCTAGCGGGTTCCCTCGAGCAGTACTTC.

The V gene is TRBV28, the J gene TRBJ2-3; tentatively, D is TRBD1 (5 bases). Trimming left V 2 bases short and J 1 base short, with 10 bases between. CDR3 length: 15 residues. Germline values: CDR1 MDHEN, CDR2 SYDVKM. In DNA form, the CDR3 reads TGTGCCAGCAGTTTAGTACAGGTCGGCACAGATACGCAGTATTTT. Translation gives CASSLVQVGTDTQYF.

J is TRBJ2-3 and V is TRBV11-2; 9 nucleotides line up with TRBD2. This CDR3 contains 15 residues. V shed 1 base and J 2 bases; nucleotides not matched to a gene: 1. The germline V gene has CDR1 SGHAT and CDR2 FQNNGV. The DNA for the CDR3 is TGTGCCAGCAGCTTAGGGACTAGCGACACAGATACGCAGTATTTT. Its protein is CASSLGTSDTDTQYF.